This T cell receptor beta chain was retrieved from a study of brain T cells in children with intractable seizures. The CDR3 runs to 13 residues. CDR1 is SEHNR and CDR2 is FQNEAQ in the germline V gene (reference sequence). The ends lost 8 bases at V and 8 bases at J; junction bases unmatched: 11. As to time point: blood from clinic visit 5 months post-surgery; TSC patient then seizure free. Profiling relied on immunoSEQ multiplex PCR, and the TCRdb table lists in-frame clones only, not all of them. The sample lists about 340,000 clones, about 94% occurring once. Sequencing was performed on peripheral blood, taken more than 4 months after surgery. The chain recombines TRBV7-9 with TRBJ1-2; TRBD1 matches at 7 bases. The sequence came from a boy in the first two years of life with tuberous sclerosis and intractable seizures. CDR3 nucleotides: TGTGCCAGCCAGGGGAGGGGGCAGGGCGGCTACACCTTC. Translated: CASQGRGQGGYTF.